This entry is about one T cell receptor beta chain. What it binds is unknown. Here the CDR3 omits its conserved ending phenylalanine or tryptophan, so a read error is the likely source. TCRdb re-called clones via MiXCR from the PCR reads. The data contain roughly 44,000 clones, 20% to 25% of them seen just once; the ten biggest clones take up approximately 15%. This CDR3 region has 12 residues. Trimming left V 7 bases short and J 5 bases short, with 15 bases between. Germline V gene sequence: CDR1 DFQATT, CDR2 SNEGSKA (reference sequence). None of the patients had undergone any treatment ahead of thyroid surgery. This record belongs to a study of metastatic and nonmetastatic thyroid tumors. Study as a whole: Comparative analysis of repertoires was undertaken across blood and tumor or nodule tissue obtained from malignant and benign thyroid patients. Overall study results and limits: Reportedly, malignant thyroid tumors had significantly higher TCR beta diversity than benign nodules, in blood and tumor.

The sample was tumor tissue. The chain links TRBV20-1 to TRBJ2-7, with TRBD1 as a possible D gene (5 bases). The sequence came from a female donor with papillary thyroid cancer or a benign thyroid nodule (not recorded which). Some clones in this sample may be carry-over from other donors' samples. CDR3 region: CSVDRGRNEQYS. In nucleotides, the CDR3 is TGCAGTGTTGATAGGGGTAGGAACGAGCAGTACTCC.